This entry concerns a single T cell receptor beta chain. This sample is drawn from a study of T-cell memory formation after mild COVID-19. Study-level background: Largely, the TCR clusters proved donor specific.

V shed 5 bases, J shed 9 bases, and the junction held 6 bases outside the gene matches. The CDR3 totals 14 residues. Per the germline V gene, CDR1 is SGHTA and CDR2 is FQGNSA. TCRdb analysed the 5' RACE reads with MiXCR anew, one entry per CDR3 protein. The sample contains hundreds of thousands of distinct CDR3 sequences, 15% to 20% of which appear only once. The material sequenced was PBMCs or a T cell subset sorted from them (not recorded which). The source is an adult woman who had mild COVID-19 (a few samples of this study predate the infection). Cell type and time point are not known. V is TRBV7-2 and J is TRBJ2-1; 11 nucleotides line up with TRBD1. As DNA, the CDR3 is TGTGCCAGCAGCCCTGGACAGGGGGCGATTGAGCAGTTCTTC. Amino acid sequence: CASSPGQGAIEQFF.